Shown below are 9 T cell receptor beta chains from a single sample sequenced in a study of control samples from healthy donors and cancer patients. Here immunoSEQ multiplex PCR was the method, and the copy in TCRdb shows in-frame clones only, minus some. The table records roughly 200,000 clones, about 93% of them present only once. Sequencing was performed on blood. Every receptor here comes from a man aged 18 to 29 in good health.

The chain links TRBV5-4 to TRBJ1-1; 8 positions agree with TRBD1. The CDR3 length is 15 residues. The junction had 4 bases not matched to a gene; V was cut back by 0 bases and J by 3 bases. Germline lookup yields CDR1 SGHNT and CDR2 YYREEE (reference sequence). In DNA form, the CDR3 reads TGTGCCAGCAGCTTGGAGAGCAGGGGGCACACTGAAGCTTTCTTT. Amino acid sequence: CASSLESRGHTEAFF. The variable domain in full, completed from reference TRBV5-4 and TRBJ1-1, reads ETGVTQSPTHLIKTRGQQVTLRCSSQSGHNTVSWYQQALGQGPQFIFQYYREEENGRGNFPPRFSGLQFPNYSSELNVNALELDDSALYLCASSLESRGHTEAFFGQGTRLTVV.

J is TRBJ1-4 and V is TRBV6-5; the D is unclear. This CDR3 is 13 amino acids long. Germline V gene data show CDR1 as MNHEY and CDR2 as SVGAGI. The V end was cut by 8 bases, the J end by 7 bases, with 14 bases between. Written as DNA, the CDR3 is TGTGCCAGCTCCGGAGTCCGGGGTGAAAAACTGTTTTTT. This codes for CASSGVRGEKLFF.

Notes on this clone: Different DNA sequences within this sample yield the same CDR3. The gene calls are TRBV5-6 and TRBJ1-2; 7 nucleotides line up with TRBD1. This CDR3 is built from 13 residues. Trimming at V came to 0 bases and at J to 7 bases, leaving 3 bases not matched to a gene. Germline V gene data show CDR1 as SGHDT and CDR2 as YYEEEE. The CDR3 reads CASSLEGGGGYTF. The CDR3 coding sequence is TGTGCCAGCAGCTTGGAAGGGGGCGGTGGCTACACCTTC.

This chain links TRBV30 with TRBJ2-1; D gene uncertain. V was clipped by 0 bases and J by 4 bases, with 13 bases between them. The CDR3 is 15 amino acids. The germline V gene has CDR1 GTSNPN and CDR2 SVGIG (reference sequence). In DNA form, the CDR3 reads TGTGCCTGGAGTGTACTCCGTCGGCCTTACAATGAGCAGTTCTTC. Its translation is CAWSVLRRPYNEQFF.

The genes are TRBV10-3 and TRBJ1-6; D is possibly TRBD1 (6 bases). The CDR3 runs to 14 residues. CDR1 is ENHRY and CDR2 is SYGVKD in the germline V gene. The V end was cut by 3 bases, the J end by 10 bases, with 13 bases between. The chain's CDR3 is CAISERGGNSPLHF. CDR3 in DNA: TGTGCCATCAGTGAACGGGGGGGCAACTCACCCCTCCACTTT.

The count of this clone is one. The chain combines TRBV2 with TRBJ1-5; D remains unclear. The germline V gene encodes CDR1 SNHLY and CDR2 FYNNEI. The CDR3 totals 14 residues. The V and J ends lost 0 bases and 11 bases respectively, with 14 bases between them. CDR3 sequence (DNA): TGTGCCAGCAGTGAAGCGCGGATAAAGGGAGCCCAGCATTTT. Protein sequence: CASSEARIKGAQHF.

This chain connects TRBV28 to TRBJ1-3; D is perhaps TRBD1 (5 bases). Germline CDR1 MDHEN, CDR2 SYDVKM. Between the trimmed V and J ends, which lost 2 bases and 6 bases, there was a span of 11 bases. The CDR3 runs 14 residues. The CDR3 DNA reads as TGTGCCAGCAGTTTAGCAGGGTCCGAAAACACCATATATTTT. Amino acids: CASSLAGSENTIYF.

The CDR3 bases are TGCGCCAGCAGCCAGGACTCGGGCGGCTACGAGCAGTACTTC. Protein product: CASSQDSGGYEQYF. The chain joins TRBV5-1 to TRBJ2-7; D might be TRBD2 (5 bases). Per the germline V gene, CDR1 is SGHRS and CDR2 is YFSETQ. This CDR3 contains 14 residues. V was cut by 4 bases and J by 3 bases, with 14 bases left in between. Full variable domain (outside the CDR3, taken from reference TRBV5-1 and TRBJ2-7): KAGVTQTPRYLIKTRGQQVTLSCSPISGHRSVSWYQQTPGQGLQFLFEYFSETQRNKGNFPGRFSGRQFSNSRSEMNVSTLELGDSALYLCASSQDSGGYEQYFGPGTRLTVT.

The rearrangement uses TRBV30 and TRBJ2-1, with TRBD1 matching 7 bases. Losses at the gene ends were 4 bases for V and 6 bases for J; bases not matched to a gene: 9. Germline CDR1 GTSNPN, CDR2 SVGIG (reference sequence). This CDR3 comprises 14 residues. CDR3 nucleotides: TGTGCCTGGAAAGTCCCAGACAGGGCCAATGAGCAGTTCTTC. As protein: CAWKVPDRANEQFF.